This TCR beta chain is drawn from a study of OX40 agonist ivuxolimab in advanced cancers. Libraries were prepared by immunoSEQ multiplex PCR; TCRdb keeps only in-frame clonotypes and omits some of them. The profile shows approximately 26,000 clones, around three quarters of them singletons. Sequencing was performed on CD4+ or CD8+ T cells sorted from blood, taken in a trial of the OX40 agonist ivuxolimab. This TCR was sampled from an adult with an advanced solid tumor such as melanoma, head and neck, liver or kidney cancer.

CDR3 sequence: CASSLSSGGLYEQYF. CDR3 in DNA: TGTGCCAGCAGCTTGAGTAGCGGGGGCCTCTACGAGCAGTACTTC. The rearrangement uses TRBV5-4 and TRBJ2-7; 9 bases line up with TRBD2. The CDR3 length is 15 residues. V dropped 1 base and J dropped 3; count of bases not matched to a gene: 5. CDR1 and CDR2 (germline): SGHNT, YYREEE (reference sequence).